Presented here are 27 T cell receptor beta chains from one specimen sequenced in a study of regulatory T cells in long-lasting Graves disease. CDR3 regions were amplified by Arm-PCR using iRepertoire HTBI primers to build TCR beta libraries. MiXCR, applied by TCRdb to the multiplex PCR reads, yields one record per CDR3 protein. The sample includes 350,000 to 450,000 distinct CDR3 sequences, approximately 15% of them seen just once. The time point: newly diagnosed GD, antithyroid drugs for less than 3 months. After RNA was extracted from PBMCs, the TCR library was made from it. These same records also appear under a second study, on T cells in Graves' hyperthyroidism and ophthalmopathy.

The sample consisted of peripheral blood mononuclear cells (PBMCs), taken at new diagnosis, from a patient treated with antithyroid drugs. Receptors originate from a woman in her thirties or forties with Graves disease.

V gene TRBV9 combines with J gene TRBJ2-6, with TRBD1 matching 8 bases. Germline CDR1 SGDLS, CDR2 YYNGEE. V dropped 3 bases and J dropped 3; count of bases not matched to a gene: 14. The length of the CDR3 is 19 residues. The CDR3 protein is CASSDRDRWRLYGANVLTF. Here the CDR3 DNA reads TGTGCCAGCAGCGATCGGGACAGGTGGAGGCTTTATGGGGCCAACGTCCTGACTTTC.

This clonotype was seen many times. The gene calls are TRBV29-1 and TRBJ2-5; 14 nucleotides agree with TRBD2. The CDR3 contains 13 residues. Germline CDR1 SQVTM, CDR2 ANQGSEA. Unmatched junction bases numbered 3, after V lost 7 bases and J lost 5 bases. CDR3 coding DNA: TGCAGCGAAAGGACTAGCGGGGGGGAGACCCAGTACTTC. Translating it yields CSERTSGGETQYF.

The CDR3 DNA follows: TGTGCCAGTAGTAATGGGGCCGTCGGCTCTGGAAACACCATATATTTT. Translated, it gives CASSNGAVGSGNTIYF. V usage is TRBV19 and J usage is TRBJ1-3, with a possible D match to TRBD1 (5 bases). Trimming pared 4 bases from V and 0 bases from J, leaving 13 bases between. Germline V gene lookup returns CDR1 LNHDA and CDR2 SQIVND (reference sequence). This CDR3 is 16 amino acids long.

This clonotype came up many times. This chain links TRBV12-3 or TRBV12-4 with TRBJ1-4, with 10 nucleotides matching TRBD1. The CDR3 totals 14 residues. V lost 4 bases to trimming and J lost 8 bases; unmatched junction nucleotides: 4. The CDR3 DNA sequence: TGTGCCAGCAGTTGGGGGACAGGGGAAGAAAAACTGTTTTTT. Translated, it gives CASSWGTGEEKLFF.

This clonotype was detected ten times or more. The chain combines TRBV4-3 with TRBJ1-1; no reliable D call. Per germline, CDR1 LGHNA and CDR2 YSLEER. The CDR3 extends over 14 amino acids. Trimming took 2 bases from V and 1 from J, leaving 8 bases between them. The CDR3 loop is CASSQYPTNTEAFF. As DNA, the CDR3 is TGCGCCAGCAGCCAATATCCCACGAACACTGAAGCTTTCTTT.

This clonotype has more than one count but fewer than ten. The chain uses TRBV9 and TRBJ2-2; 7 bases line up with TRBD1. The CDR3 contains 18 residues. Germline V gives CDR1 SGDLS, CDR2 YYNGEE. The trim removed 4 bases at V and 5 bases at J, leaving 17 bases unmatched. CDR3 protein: CASSPRDRPYYSTGELFF. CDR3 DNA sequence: TGTGCCAGCAGCCCTCGGGACAGACCTTACTACTCAACCGGGGAGCTGTTTTTT.

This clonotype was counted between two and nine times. The CDR3 sequence: CASSLGWTSTDTQYF. In nucleotides, the CDR3 is TGTGCCAGCAGCTTGGGGTGGACTAGCACAGATACGCAGTATTTT. V gene TRBV5-4 combines with J gene TRBJ2-3; tentative D call: TRBD2 (5 bases). V was shortened by 0 bases and J by 0 bases, with 8 bases between the two germline ends. Germline CDR1 is SGHNT and CDR2 is YYREEE (reference sequence). This CDR3 region has 15 residues.

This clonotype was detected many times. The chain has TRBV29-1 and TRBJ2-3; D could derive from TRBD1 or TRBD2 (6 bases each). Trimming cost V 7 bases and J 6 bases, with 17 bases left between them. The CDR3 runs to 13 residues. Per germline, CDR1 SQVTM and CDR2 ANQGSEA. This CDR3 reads CSESPGGGDTQYF. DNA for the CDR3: TGCAGCGAGTCCCCAGGAGGGGGGGATACGCAGTATTTT.

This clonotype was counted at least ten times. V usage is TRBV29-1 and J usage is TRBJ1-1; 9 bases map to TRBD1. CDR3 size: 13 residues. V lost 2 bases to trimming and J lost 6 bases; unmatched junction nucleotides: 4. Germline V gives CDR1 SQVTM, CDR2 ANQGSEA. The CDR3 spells CSVESGQGSEAFF. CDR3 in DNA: TGCAGCGTTGAATCCGGACAGGGGTCTGAAGCTTTCTTT.

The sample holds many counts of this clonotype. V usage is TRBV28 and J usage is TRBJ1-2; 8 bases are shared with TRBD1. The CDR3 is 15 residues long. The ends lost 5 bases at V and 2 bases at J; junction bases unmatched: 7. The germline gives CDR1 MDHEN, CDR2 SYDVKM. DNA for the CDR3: TGTGCCAGCAGTACTGGACAGGGCCAAAACTATGGCTACACCTTC. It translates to CASSTGQGQNYGYTF.

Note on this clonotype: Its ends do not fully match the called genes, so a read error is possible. The CDR3: CSASGGGIDTGELFF. Written as DNA, the CDR3 is TGTAGTGCTAGTGGGGGGGGAATCGACACCGGGGAGCTGTTTTTT. The chain employs TRBV20-1 and TRBJ2-2; TRBD2 agrees at 7 bases. The CDR3 covers 15 residues. In germline, CDR1 is DFQATT, CDR2 SNEGSKA (reference sequence).

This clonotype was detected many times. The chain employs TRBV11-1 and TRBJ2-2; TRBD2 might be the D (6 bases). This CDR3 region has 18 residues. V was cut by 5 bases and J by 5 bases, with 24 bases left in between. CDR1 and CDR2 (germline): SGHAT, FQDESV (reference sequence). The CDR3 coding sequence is TGTGCCAGCAGCACTAAGGCGGGAAGGGGCAGAGGTACCGGGGAGCTGTTTTTT. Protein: CASSTKAGRGRGTGELFF.

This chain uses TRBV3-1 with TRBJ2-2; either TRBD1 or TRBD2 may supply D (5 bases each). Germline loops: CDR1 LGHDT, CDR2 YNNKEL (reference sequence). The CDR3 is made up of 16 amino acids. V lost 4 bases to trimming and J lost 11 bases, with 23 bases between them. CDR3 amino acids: CASSPPPGPHGIELFF. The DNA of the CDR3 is TGTGCCAGCAGCCCCCCTCCGGGACCTCATGGTATAGAGCTGTTTTTT.

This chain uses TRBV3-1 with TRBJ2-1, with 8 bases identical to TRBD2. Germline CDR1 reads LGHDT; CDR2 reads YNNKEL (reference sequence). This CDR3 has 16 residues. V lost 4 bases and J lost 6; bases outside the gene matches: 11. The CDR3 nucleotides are TGTGCCAGCAGCCCGACGGGGTGGCGGGAGGCCAATGAGCAGTTCTTC. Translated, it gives CASSPTGWREANEQFF.

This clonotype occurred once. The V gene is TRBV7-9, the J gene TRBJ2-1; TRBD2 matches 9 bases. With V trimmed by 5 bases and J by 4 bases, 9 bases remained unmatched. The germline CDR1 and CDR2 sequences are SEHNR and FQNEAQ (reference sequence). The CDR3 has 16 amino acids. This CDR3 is CASSRDGTSRYNEQFF. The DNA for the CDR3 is TGTGCCAGCAGCAGAGACGGGACTAGCAGATACAATGAGCAGTTCTTC.

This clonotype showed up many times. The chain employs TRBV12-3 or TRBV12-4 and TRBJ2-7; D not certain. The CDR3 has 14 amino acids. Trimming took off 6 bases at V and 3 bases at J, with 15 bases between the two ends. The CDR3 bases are TGTGCCAGCAGCCACTCTGGGGTCCTCTACGAGCAGTACTTC. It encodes CASSHSGVLYEQYF.

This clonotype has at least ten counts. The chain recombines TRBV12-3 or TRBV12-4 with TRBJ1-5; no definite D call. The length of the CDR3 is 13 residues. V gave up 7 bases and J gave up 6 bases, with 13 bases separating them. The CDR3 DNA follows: TGTGCCAGCAATACCATTGCGGGTCAGCCCCAGCATTTT. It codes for CASNTIAGQPQHF.

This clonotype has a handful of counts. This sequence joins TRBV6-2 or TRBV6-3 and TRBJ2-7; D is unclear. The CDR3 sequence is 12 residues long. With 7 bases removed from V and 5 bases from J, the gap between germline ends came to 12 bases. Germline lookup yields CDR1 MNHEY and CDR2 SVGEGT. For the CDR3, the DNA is TGTGCCAGCACCCCGGCAGGCCACGAGCAGTACTTC. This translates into CASTPAGHEQYF.

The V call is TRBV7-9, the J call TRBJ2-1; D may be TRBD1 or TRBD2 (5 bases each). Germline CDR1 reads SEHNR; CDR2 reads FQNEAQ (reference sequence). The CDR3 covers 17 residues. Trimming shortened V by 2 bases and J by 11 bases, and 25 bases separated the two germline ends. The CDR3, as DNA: TGTGCCAGCAGCTTACCTACCGGGACCACATTGGGTATGAAGCAGTTCTTC. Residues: CASSLPTGTTLGMKQFF.

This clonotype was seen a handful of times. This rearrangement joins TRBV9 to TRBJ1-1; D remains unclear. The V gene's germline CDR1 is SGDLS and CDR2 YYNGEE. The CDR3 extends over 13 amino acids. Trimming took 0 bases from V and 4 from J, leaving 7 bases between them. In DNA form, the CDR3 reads TGTGCCAGCAGCGTAGGCCCCACCACTGAAGCTTTCTTT. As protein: CASSVGPTTEAFF.

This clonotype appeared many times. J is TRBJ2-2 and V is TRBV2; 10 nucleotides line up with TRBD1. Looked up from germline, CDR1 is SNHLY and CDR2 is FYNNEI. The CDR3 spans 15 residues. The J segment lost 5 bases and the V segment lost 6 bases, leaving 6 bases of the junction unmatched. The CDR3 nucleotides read TGTGCCAGCAGCCCCCGGGACAGGGGTACCGGGGAGCTGTTTTTT. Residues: CASSPRDRGTGELFF.

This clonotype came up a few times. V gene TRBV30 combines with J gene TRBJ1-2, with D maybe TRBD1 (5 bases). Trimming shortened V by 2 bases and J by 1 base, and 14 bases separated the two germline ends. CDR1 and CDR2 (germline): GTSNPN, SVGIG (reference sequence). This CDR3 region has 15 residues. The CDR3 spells CAWSPAGSGNYGYTF. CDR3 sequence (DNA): TGTGCCTGGAGTCCCGCAGGGAGTGGTAACTATGGCTACACCTTC.

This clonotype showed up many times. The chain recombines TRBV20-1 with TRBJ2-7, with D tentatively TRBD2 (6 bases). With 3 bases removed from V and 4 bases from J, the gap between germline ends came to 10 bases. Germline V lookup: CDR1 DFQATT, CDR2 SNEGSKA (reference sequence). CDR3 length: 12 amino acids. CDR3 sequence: CSASASVYEQYF. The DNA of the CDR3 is TGCAGTGCTAGTGCTAGCGTTTACGAGCAGTACTTC.

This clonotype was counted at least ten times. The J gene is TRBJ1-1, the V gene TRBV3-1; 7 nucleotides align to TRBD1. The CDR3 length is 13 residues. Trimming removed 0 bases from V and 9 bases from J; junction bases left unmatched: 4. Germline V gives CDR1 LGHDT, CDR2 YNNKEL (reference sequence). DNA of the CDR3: TGTGCCAGCAGCCAAGATTGGGGACAGAAAGCTTTCTTT. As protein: CASSQDWGQKAFF.

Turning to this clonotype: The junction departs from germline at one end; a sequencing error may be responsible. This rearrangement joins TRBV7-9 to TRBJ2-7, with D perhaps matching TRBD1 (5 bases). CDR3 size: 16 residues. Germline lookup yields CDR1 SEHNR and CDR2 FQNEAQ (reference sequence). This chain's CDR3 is CASSQTDSPVPYEQYF. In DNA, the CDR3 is TGCGCCAGCAGCCAAACCGACAGCCCCGTTCCCTACGAGCAGTACTTC.

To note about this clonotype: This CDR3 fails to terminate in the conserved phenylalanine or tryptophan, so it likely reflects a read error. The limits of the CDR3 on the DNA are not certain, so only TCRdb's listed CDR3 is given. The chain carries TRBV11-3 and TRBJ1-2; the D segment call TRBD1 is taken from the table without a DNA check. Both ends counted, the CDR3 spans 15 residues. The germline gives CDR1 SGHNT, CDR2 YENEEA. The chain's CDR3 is CASSQDDSGPYGFTV.

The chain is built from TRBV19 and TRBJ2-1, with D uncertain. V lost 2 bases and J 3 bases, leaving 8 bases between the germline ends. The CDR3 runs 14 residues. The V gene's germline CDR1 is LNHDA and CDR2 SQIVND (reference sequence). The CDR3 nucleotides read TGTGCCAGTAGTATAAATATAGACTACAATGAGCAGTTCTTC. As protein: CASSINIDYNEQFF.